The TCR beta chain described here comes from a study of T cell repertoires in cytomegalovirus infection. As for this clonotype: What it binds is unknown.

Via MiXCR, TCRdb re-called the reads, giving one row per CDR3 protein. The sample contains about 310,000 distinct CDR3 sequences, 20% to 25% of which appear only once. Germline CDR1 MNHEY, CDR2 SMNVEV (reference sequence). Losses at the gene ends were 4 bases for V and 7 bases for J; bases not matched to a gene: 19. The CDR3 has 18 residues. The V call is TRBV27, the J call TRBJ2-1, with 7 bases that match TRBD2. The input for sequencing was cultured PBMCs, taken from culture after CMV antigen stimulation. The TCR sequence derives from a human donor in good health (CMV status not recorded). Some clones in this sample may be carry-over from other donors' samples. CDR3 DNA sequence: TGTGCCAGCAGTTACTCATCTCTTCAGCGGGAACTTCGGAATGAGCAGTTCTTC. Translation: CASSYSSLQRELRNEQFF.